Each of the 18 T cell receptor beta chains below was sequenced from the same sample in a study of blood T cell repertoires in COVID-19 (dated by TCRdb to the early 2020s). Library preparation employed the immunoSEQ multiplex PCR assay. This is the immuneACCESS table as TCRdb keeps it, with only in-frame sequences that have V and J called. A part of the clones is gone; compared with another copy, unresolved V genes explain less than half, and the rest is unexplained. The sample table shows tens of thousands of clones, and 79% are seen once. 5% to 5.5% of the sample lies in the top ten. Sequenced material: peripheral blood. All receptors come from a woman of 80 years or more with active or convalescent COVID-19.

V and J are TRBV9 and TRBJ1-6; D perhaps matches TRBD1 (6 bases). Trimming left V 4 bases short and J 6 bases short, with 23 bases between. The CDR3 length is 18 residues. Germline CDR1 SGDLS, CDR2 YYNGEE. The CDR3 loop is CASSTSPGGAGINSPLHF. CDR3 DNA sequence: TGTGCCAGCAGCACCTCCCCGGGGGGGGCAGGGATTAATTCACCCCTCCACTTT.

The table lists this clone with a few counts. The J gene is TRBJ2-3, the V gene TRBV19; 9 bases are shared with TRBD2. V gave up 5 bases and J gave up 0 bases; unmatched junction bases: 6. Germline V gives CDR1 LNHDA, CDR2 SQIVND (reference sequence). This CDR3 contains 16 residues. The CDR3 DNA follows: TGTGCCAGTAGTCGCGGGGGGGCCACTAGCACAGATACGCAGTATTTT. It specifies CASSRGGATSTDTQYF.

The CDR3, as DNA: TGTGCCAGCAGCTTAGGAAAGGGGTTCGCCTACGAGCAGTACTTC. Translation: CASSLGKGFAYEQYF. V usage is TRBV7-6 and J usage is TRBJ2-7; maybe TRBD1 (5 bases). The CDR3 extends over 15 amino acids. V gave up 1 base and J gave up 2 bases, with 12 bases separating them. Germline values: CDR1 SGHVS, CDR2 FNYEAQ.

J is TRBJ2-7 and V is TRBV5-1; TRBD2 matches 7 bases. The trim removed 0 bases at V and 1 base at J, leaving 1 base unmatched. The CDR3 extends over 14 amino acids. Germline values: CDR1 SGHRS, CDR2 YFSETQ. CDR3 residues: CASSLGRESYEQYF. DNA for the CDR3: TGCGCCAGCAGCTTGGGGCGGGAGTCCTACGAGCAGTACTTC.

CDR3 DNA sequence: TGTGCCAGCAGCCAAGGGACAGGTCGGGTCAACTATGGCTACACCTTC. Its translation is CASSQGTGRVNYGYTF. This chain joins TRBV7-8 and TRBJ1-2; 8 nucleotides agree with TRBD1. Germline V gene lookup returns CDR1 SGHVS and CDR2 FQNEAQ. This CDR3 region has 16 residues. The V gene end was trimmed by 5 bases and the J gene end by 2 bases; junction bases not matched to a gene: 10.

The chain links TRBV5-1 to TRBJ1-1; TRBD1 matches 10 bases. The V gene end was trimmed by 4 bases and the J gene end by 11 bases; junction bases not matched to a gene: 8. Germline CDR1 SGHRS, CDR2 YFSETQ. This CDR3 contains 13 residues. The CDR3 loop reads CASSVRQGAVAFF. The CDR3 bases are TGCGCCAGCAGCGTACGACAGGGGGCGGTCGCTTTCTTT.

The chain couples TRBV19 to TRBJ2-1, with 9 bases identical to TRBD2. Germline lookup yields CDR1 LNHDA and CDR2 SQIVND (reference sequence). The CDR3 is 15 amino acids. Trimming cost V 2 bases and J 6 bases; bases outside gene matches: 5. The DNA for the CDR3 is TGTGCCAGTAGTATAAAGGGGACTAGCAGCAATGAGCAGTTCTTC. This gives the protein CASSIKGTSSNEQFF.

The chain carries TRBV6-5 and TRBJ1-1; 8 bases fit TRBD1. The CDR3 spans 15 residues. The germline gives CDR1 MNHEY, CDR2 SVGAGI. V lost 11 bases, J lost 0 bases, and 11 bases stayed unmatched. CDR3 residues: CAVKGRDRMNTEAFF. The CDR3 nucleotides read TGTGCCGTGAAGGGTAGGGACAGGATGAACACTGAAGCTTTCTTT.

V and J are TRBV5-1 and TRBJ1-6; no reliable D call. CDR3 length: 16 residues. Trimming removed 1 base at V and 0 bases at J, with 8 bases between. The germline V gene has CDR1 SGHRS and CDR2 YFSETQ. CDR3 sequence reads: CASSLSLSSYNSPLHF. The DNA of the CDR3 is TGCGCCAGCAGCTTGTCGCTGAGCTCCTATAATTCACCCCTCCACTTT.

J is TRBJ2-4 and V is TRBV3-1 (or the pseudogene TRBV3-2), with 9 bases aligning to TRBD2. Germline loops: CDR1 LGHDT, CDR2 YNNKEL (reference sequence). The CDR3 length is 16 residues. The V and J ends lost 1 base and 0 bases, in that order; junction bases with no gene match: 1. In DNA, the CDR3 is TGTGCCAGCAGCCAAGGACTAGCGGTAGCCAAAAACATTCAGTACTTC. It specifies CASSQGLAVAKNIQYF.

The table lists this clone with a count of one. The rearrangement uses TRBV7-9 and TRBJ1-1; 8 bases agree with TRBD1. The CDR3 extends over 12 amino acids. Per germline, CDR1 SEHNR and CDR2 FQNEAQ (reference sequence). J gave up 5 bases and V 6 bases, and 2 bases lay outside the gene matches. The CDR3 bases are TGTGCCAGCAGACGACAGGGGACTGAAGCTTTCTTT. This translates into CASRRQGTEAFF.

The rearrangement joins TRBV12-3 or TRBV12-4 to TRBJ2-7; 8 nucleotides agree with TRBD1. J was trimmed by 3 bases and V by 8 bases; bases with no gene match: 6. The CDR3 consists of 13 residues. CDR3 sequence: CASFRTGNYEQYF. The CDR3 DNA sequence: TGTGCCAGCTTCAGGACAGGGAACTACGAGCAGTACTTC.

The V gene is TRBV6-5, the J gene TRBJ1-1; a possible D gene is TRBD1 (5 bases). Germline V gene lookup returns CDR1 MNHEY and CDR2 SVGAGI. The ends were cut back, 0 bases at V and 5 bases at J, with 16 bases in the middle. The CDR3 is made up of 16 amino acids. The CDR3 spells CASSYSEGLVWTEAFF. The CDR3 DNA is TGTGCCAGCAGTTACTCGGAGGGGTTGGTGTGGACTGAAGCTTTCTTT.

This chain links TRBV18 with TRBJ2-7; 16 nucleotides line up with TRBD2. CDR1 and CDR2 (germline): KGHSH, LQKENI. The CDR3 runs 17 residues. V dropped 1 base and J dropped 5; count of bases not matched to a gene: 5. CDR3 residues: CASSPLVGTSGGDEQYF. In DNA, the CDR3 is TGTGCCAGCTCACCACTTGTCGGGACTAGCGGGGGGGACGAGCAGTACTTC.

The chain combines TRBV30 with TRBJ1-6, with 8 positions matching TRBD1. The CDR3 is made up of 14 amino acids. After removal of 3 bases from V and 10 bases from J, the junction contained 8 bases not matched to a gene. CDR1 and CDR2 (germline): GTSNPN, SVGIG (reference sequence). The CDR3 DNA reads as TGTGCCTGGAGACCAACAGGGGGGTTGTCACCCCTCCACTTT. This sequence encodes CAWRPTGGLSPLHF.

In this sample, this clone turned up a few times. The chain combines TRBV5-4 with TRBJ1-2, with a tentative D call TRBD1 (6 bases). The germline V gene has CDR1 SGHNT and CDR2 YYREEE (reference sequence). The CDR3 consists of 15 residues. V was trimmed by 4 bases and J by 4 bases, leaving 17 bases between them. The CDR3 DNA reads TGTGCCAGCAGCCCTGGGGTTGTAGGGGGCTATGGCTACACCTTC. This encodes CASSPGVVGGYGYTF.

The CDR3: CANREGWNTEAFF. The CDR3 region has the DNA TGTGCCAACAGGGAGGGGTGGAACACTGAAGCTTTCTTT. The gene calls are TRBV28 and TRBJ1-1, with D maybe TRBD1 (6 bases). The V end lost 10 bases, the J end lost 1 base, and 13 bases lay between the germline ends. The CDR3 extends over 13 amino acids. CDR1 and CDR2 from the germline V gene are MDHEN and SYDVKM. Using reference TRBV28 and TRBJ1-1 for the parts outside the CDR3, the full variable domain is DVKVTQSSRYLVKRTGEKVFLECVQDMDHENMFWYRQDPGLGLRLIYFSYDVKMKEKGDIPEGYSVSREKKERFSLILESASTNQTSMYLCANREGWNTEAFFGQGTRLTVV.

The chain links TRBV15 to TRBJ2-3, with D possibly TRBD1 on 6 matching bases. This CDR3 is 16 amino acids long. V lost 1 base to trimming and J lost 3 bases, with 14 bases between them. Germline values: CDR1 LNHNV, CDR2 YYDKDF (reference sequence). In nucleotides, the CDR3 is TGTGCCACCAGCAGAGGGTCGGGGACACCGACAGATACGCAGTATTTT. Translated, it gives CATSRGSGTPTDTQYF.